The 18 T cell receptor beta chains below all came from one sample that was sequenced in a study of long-term antiretroviral therapy in people with HIV (dated 2022 in TCRdb). The immunoSEQ hsTCRB v3.0 assay was used at survey level resolution to sequence the TRB variable region. The table was pulled from immuneACCESS by TCRdb, which kept in-frame rearrangements only. Such tables lose some clones; where checked, under half of the loss comes from unresolved V genes, and the rest has no known cause. The sample yields 33,000 or so clones; 97% were counted once. Approximately 2% of the sample is held by the ten biggest clonotypes. This sample comprised unsorted PBMCs, obtained 7.6 years after starting antiretroviral therapy. The receptor source for this set is a man aged 30 to 39 with HIV.

The chain recombines TRBV5-4 with TRBJ1-3, with D unresolved. The CDR3 is 15 residues long. The ends were cut back, 4 bases at V and 4 bases at J, with 15 bases in the middle. The germline V gene encodes CDR1 SGHNT and CDR2 YYREEE (reference sequence). This chain's CDR3 is CASSAPGSPGNTIYF. The DNA of the CDR3 is TGTGCCAGCAGCGCCCCGGGAAGCCCGGGAAACACCATATATTTT. Supplemented by reference TRBV5-4 and TRBJ1-3, the full variable domain reads ETGVTQSPTHLIKTRGQQVTLRCSSQSGHNTVSWYQQALGQGPQFIFQYYREEENGRGNFPPRFSGLQFPNYSSELNVNALELDDSALYLCASSAPGSPGNTIYFGEGSWLTVV.

The chain's CDR3 is CASSFGLLRPEGAFF. CDR3 coding DNA: TGTGCCAGCAGCTTCGGTTTGTTGAGACCCGAGGGCGCTTTCTTT. This chain uses TRBV7-9 with TRBJ1-1; D gene ambiguous. The V and J ends lost 3 bases and 11 bases respectively, with 22 bases between them. This CDR3 has 15 residues. Germline V gives CDR1 SEHNR, CDR2 FQNEAQ (reference sequence).

V is TRBV13 and J is TRBJ2-7; D not resolved. Germline lookup yields CDR1 PRHDT and CDR2 FYEKMQ (reference sequence). The V end lost 0 bases, the J end lost 2 bases, and 8 bases lay between the germline ends. CDR3 length equals 14 residues. CDR3 coding DNA: TGTGCCAGCAGCTTAGGAGACACTACCTACGAGCAGTACTTC. It translates to CASSLGDTTYEQYF.

This clone was detected once. The V and J genes are TRBV5-5 and TRBJ2-3; 11 bases are a match to TRBD2. With V trimmed by 0 bases and J by 2 bases, 2 bases remained unmatched. Germline assignment: CDR1 SGHKS and CDR2 YYEKEE (reference sequence). This CDR3 comprises 16 residues. CDR3 sequence (DNA): TGTGCCAGCAGCTTGGTAGCGGGAGGGAACACAGATACGCAGTATTTT. It codes for CASSLVAGGNTDTQYF.

The V call is TRBV5-4, the J call TRBJ1-4, with D possibly matching TRBD1 (5 bases). The CDR3 covers 13 residues. Germline V lookup: CDR1 SGHNT, CDR2 YYREEE (reference sequence). The germline V and J ends were trimmed by 7 bases and 6 bases, with 13 bases remaining between them. CDR3 residues: CASGDGGDEKLFF. The CDR3, as DNA: TGTGCCAGCGGGGACGGGGGGGATGAAAAACTGTTTTTT.

The count of this clone is one. The chain links TRBV7-9 to TRBJ2-2; tentative D call: TRBD2 (5 bases). V was shortened by 1 base and J by 5 bases, with 5 bases between the two germline ends. This CDR3 has 13 residues. Germline CDR1 SEHNR, CDR2 FQNEAQ (reference sequence). The CDR3 DNA is TGTGCCAGCAGCTTAGGAGGGACCGGGGAGCTGTTTTTT. Translated: CASSLGGTGELFF.

This clone was seen just once. This rearrangement joins TRBV6-5 to TRBJ1-5; D ambiguous. CDR3 length equals 14 residues. Between the trimmed V and J ends, which lost 4 bases and 2 bases, there was a span of 9 bases. Germline assignment: CDR1 MNHEY and CDR2 SVGAGI. CDR3 amino acids: CASSLRGGNQPQHF. The CDR3 coding sequence is TGTGCCAGCAGTTTGCGGGGAGGCAATCAGCCCCAGCATTTT.

V usage is TRBV4-1 and J usage is TRBJ1-6; 7 nucleotides line up with TRBD1. The CDR3 length is 14 residues. Trimming took 4 bases from V and 10 from J; bases not matched to a gene: 7. Germline V gene data show CDR1 as MGHRA and CDR2 as YSYEKL. CDR3 residues: CASSLDRAGSPLHF. In DNA form, the CDR3 reads TGCGCCAGCAGCCTCGACAGGGCAGGATCACCCCTCCACTTT.

The V call is TRBV6-1, the J call TRBJ2-2; possibly TRBD1 for D (6 bases). Germline V CDR1 and CDR2: MNHNS, SASEGT. This CDR3 region has 15 residues. V shed 0 bases and J shed 5 bases, with 10 bases lying between them. This CDR3 is CASSEAPTGTGELFF. CDR3 DNA sequence: TGTGCCAGCAGTGAAGCCCCCACAGGGACCGGGGAGCTGTTTTTT.

This clone was observed a handful of times. The rearrangement joins TRBV19 to TRBJ2-2; D is unclear. The CDR3 has 15 residues. CDR1 is LNHDA and CDR2 is SQIVND in the germline V gene (reference sequence). The V gene lost 2 bases and the J gene lost 0 bases, with 7 bases spanning the gap. The CDR3 DNA reads TGTGCCAGTAGTATAACATTAACGAACACCGGGGAGCTGTTTTTT. The encoded protein is CASSITLTNTGELFF.

This clone was detected only once. V usage is TRBV15 and J usage is TRBJ2-1; the D gene could be TRBD1 or TRBD2 (5 bases each). The CDR3 spans 16 residues. The V end lost 3 bases, the J end lost 0 bases, and 12 bases lay between the germline ends. Germline V lookup: CDR1 LNHNV, CDR2 YYDKDF (reference sequence). The CDR3 DNA follows: TGTGCCACCAGCAGTTTGGGGGAGAGCTCCTACAATGAGCAGTTCTTC. The encoded protein is CATSSLGESSYNEQFF.

V and J are TRBV21-1 and TRBJ2-4; TRBD1, the table's D call, lacks a check against the DNA. TRBV21-1 constitutes a pseudogene. This CDR3 has 16 residues. As DNA, the CDR3 is TGTGCCAGCAAAAGTACAGGGGGCGGCGTCAAAAACATTCAGTACTTC. Amino acids: CASKSTGGGVKNIQYF.

The chain links TRBV5-1 to TRBJ2-2, with unresolved D. This CDR3 contains 14 residues. In germline, CDR1 is SGHRS, CDR2 YFSETQ. V gave up 1 base and J gave up 3 bases, with 7 bases separating them. The CDR3 region is CASSLFQDTGELFF. In DNA, the CDR3 is TGCGCCAGCAGCTTGTTTCAGGACACCGGGGAGCTGTTTTTT.

This clone was seen just once. This CDR3 reads CASGLDSFTEAFF. DNA for the CDR3: TGTGCCAGCGGACTCGACAGTTTCACTGAAGCTTTCTTT. The chain recombines TRBV7-3 with TRBJ1-1; the D gene is possibly TRBD1 (5 bases). Germline-derived CDR1 and CDR2 are SGHTA and FQGTGA. V lost 8 bases and J lost 4, with 14 bases in between. The CDR3 is 13 residues long.

Remarks on this clone: One junction end does not reproduce the germline sequence, and a read error may be involved. CDR3 DNA: TGTGCTAGCAGCTCTGGACTAGCGGCCAGGGAGACCCAGTACTTC. Residues: CASSSGLAARETQYF. This chain connects TRBV7-7 to TRBJ2-5; 10 nucleotides agree with TRBD2. Looked up from germline, CDR1 is SSHAT and CDR2 is FNYEAQ (reference sequence). The CDR3 runs 15 residues. The variable domain in full, with the rest retrieved from reference TRBV7-7 and TRBJ2-5, is GAGVSQSPRYKVTKRGQDVTLRCDPISSHATLYWYQQALGQGPEFLTYFNYEAQPDKSGLPSDRFSAERPEGSISTLTIQRTEQRDSAMYRCASSSGLAARETQYFGPGTRLLVL.

The chain recombines TRBV27 with TRBJ2-2, with 7 bases that match TRBD1. Trimming at V came to 5 bases and at J to 3 bases, leaving 6 bases not matched to a gene. Germline lookup yields CDR1 MNHEY and CDR2 SMNVEV (reference sequence). The CDR3 is made up of 15 amino acids. CDR3 sequence (DNA): TGTGCCAGCAGTCTACAGGGGATATACACCGGGGAGCTGTTTTTT. This codes for CASSLQGIYTGELFF.

The chain links TRBV21-1 to TRBJ2-7; TRBD1 is the table's D call, not checked against the DNA. TRBV21-1 represents a pseudogene. The CDR3 has 16 residues. CDR3 DNA: TGTGCCAGCAAGGGCTGGACAGTGAGGAGCTCCTACGAGCAGTACTTC. The encoded protein is CASKGWTVRSSYEQYF.

V and J are TRBV7-6 and TRBJ2-7, with D perhaps TRBD2 (6 bases). Trimming stripped 0 bases from V and 1 base from J, with 7 bases between. The CDR3 totals 14 residues. Germline V CDR1 and CDR2: SGHVS, FNYEAQ. CDR3: CASSLAGTSYEQYF. CDR3 bases: TGTGCCAGCAGCTTAGCCGGGACTTCCTACGAGCAGTACTTC. The full variable domain, completed using reference TRBV7-6 and TRBJ2-7, is GAGVSQSPRYKVTKRGQDVALRCDPISGHVSLYWYRQALGQGPEFLTYFNYEAQQDKSGLPNDRFSAERPEGSISTLTIQRTEQRDSAMYRCASSLAGTSYEQYFGPGTRLTVT.